Listed below are T cell receptor beta chains from one sample, sequenced in a study of blood T cell repertoires in COVID-19. The repertoire was sequenced with immunoSEQ multiplex PCR; TCRdb's copy has only in-frame clones and lacks some. The data show about 120,000 clones, approximately 80% seen once. Specimen: peripheral blood. These receptor sequences come from a man in his forties with active or convalescent COVID-19. Each CDR3 is given without its conserved first and last residue.

v_call	cdr3_aa
TRBV30	AWSRRSGGGDSYNEQF
TRBV5-1	ASSSLGTSYNEQF
TRBV5-1	ASSSSGTSYGYT
TRBV6-5	ASSYGQGGVFGGYT
TRBV29-1	SVEGGNRGIQDYGYT
TRBV7-6	ASSLKGKEKLF
TRBV5-1	ASSLHDSGYNEQF
TRBV27	ASSLVPPPSSYEQY
TRBV3-1/TRBV3-2	ASSQDYWTEIH
TRBV6-1	ASSEALGSNSPLH
TRBV10-3	AISEGGNIPT
TRBV4-1	ASSQDGTGDEQY
TRBV5-6	ASSNTLAAF
TRBV9	ASSAGEYHASGYT
TRBV5-1	ASSPWGQGDTEAF
TRBV9	ASSVDRGLYGYT
TRBV11-2	ASSLGSTGGEKLF
TRBV5-6	ASSLVGQGAQGANVLT
TRBV30	ACHLTGYGYT
TRBV10-1	ASSESLDRHHNQPQH
TRBV15	ATSRVSGSSYNSPLH
TRBV24-1	ATSDGGSGELF
TRBV7-7	ASSPGVAPYEQY
TRBV9	ASSPTSARSYNEQF
TRBV5-1	ASSLNGVGNTGELF
TRBV5-4	ASSLEGQGSYEQY
TRBV5-8	ASSMEHSSGNTIY
TRBV12-5	ASGHTSGGGGPGFGYSNQPQH
TRBV2	ASRADPHGGELF
TRBV12-3/TRBV12-4	ASSLKDWRVF
TRBV30	AWSHPKQGTDTQY
TRBV15	ATSRNINQPQH
TRBV6-5	ASSYRGQSYGYT
TRBV19	ASTLLAGGTYEQF
TRBV6-2/TRBV6-3	ASSWWTGNYEQY